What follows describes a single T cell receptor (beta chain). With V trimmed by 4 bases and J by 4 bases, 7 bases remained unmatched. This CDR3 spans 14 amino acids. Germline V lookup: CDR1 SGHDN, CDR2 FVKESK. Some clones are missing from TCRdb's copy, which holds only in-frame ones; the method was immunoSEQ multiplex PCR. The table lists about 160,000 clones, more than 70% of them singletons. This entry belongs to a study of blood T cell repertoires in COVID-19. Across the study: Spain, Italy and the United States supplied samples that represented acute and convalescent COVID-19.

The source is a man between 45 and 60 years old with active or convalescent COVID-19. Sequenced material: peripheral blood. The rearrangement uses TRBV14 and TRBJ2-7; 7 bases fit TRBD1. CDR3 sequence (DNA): TGTGCCAGCAGCCCTGGCAGGGGGATTTACGAGCAGTACTTC. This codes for CASSPGRGIYEQYF.